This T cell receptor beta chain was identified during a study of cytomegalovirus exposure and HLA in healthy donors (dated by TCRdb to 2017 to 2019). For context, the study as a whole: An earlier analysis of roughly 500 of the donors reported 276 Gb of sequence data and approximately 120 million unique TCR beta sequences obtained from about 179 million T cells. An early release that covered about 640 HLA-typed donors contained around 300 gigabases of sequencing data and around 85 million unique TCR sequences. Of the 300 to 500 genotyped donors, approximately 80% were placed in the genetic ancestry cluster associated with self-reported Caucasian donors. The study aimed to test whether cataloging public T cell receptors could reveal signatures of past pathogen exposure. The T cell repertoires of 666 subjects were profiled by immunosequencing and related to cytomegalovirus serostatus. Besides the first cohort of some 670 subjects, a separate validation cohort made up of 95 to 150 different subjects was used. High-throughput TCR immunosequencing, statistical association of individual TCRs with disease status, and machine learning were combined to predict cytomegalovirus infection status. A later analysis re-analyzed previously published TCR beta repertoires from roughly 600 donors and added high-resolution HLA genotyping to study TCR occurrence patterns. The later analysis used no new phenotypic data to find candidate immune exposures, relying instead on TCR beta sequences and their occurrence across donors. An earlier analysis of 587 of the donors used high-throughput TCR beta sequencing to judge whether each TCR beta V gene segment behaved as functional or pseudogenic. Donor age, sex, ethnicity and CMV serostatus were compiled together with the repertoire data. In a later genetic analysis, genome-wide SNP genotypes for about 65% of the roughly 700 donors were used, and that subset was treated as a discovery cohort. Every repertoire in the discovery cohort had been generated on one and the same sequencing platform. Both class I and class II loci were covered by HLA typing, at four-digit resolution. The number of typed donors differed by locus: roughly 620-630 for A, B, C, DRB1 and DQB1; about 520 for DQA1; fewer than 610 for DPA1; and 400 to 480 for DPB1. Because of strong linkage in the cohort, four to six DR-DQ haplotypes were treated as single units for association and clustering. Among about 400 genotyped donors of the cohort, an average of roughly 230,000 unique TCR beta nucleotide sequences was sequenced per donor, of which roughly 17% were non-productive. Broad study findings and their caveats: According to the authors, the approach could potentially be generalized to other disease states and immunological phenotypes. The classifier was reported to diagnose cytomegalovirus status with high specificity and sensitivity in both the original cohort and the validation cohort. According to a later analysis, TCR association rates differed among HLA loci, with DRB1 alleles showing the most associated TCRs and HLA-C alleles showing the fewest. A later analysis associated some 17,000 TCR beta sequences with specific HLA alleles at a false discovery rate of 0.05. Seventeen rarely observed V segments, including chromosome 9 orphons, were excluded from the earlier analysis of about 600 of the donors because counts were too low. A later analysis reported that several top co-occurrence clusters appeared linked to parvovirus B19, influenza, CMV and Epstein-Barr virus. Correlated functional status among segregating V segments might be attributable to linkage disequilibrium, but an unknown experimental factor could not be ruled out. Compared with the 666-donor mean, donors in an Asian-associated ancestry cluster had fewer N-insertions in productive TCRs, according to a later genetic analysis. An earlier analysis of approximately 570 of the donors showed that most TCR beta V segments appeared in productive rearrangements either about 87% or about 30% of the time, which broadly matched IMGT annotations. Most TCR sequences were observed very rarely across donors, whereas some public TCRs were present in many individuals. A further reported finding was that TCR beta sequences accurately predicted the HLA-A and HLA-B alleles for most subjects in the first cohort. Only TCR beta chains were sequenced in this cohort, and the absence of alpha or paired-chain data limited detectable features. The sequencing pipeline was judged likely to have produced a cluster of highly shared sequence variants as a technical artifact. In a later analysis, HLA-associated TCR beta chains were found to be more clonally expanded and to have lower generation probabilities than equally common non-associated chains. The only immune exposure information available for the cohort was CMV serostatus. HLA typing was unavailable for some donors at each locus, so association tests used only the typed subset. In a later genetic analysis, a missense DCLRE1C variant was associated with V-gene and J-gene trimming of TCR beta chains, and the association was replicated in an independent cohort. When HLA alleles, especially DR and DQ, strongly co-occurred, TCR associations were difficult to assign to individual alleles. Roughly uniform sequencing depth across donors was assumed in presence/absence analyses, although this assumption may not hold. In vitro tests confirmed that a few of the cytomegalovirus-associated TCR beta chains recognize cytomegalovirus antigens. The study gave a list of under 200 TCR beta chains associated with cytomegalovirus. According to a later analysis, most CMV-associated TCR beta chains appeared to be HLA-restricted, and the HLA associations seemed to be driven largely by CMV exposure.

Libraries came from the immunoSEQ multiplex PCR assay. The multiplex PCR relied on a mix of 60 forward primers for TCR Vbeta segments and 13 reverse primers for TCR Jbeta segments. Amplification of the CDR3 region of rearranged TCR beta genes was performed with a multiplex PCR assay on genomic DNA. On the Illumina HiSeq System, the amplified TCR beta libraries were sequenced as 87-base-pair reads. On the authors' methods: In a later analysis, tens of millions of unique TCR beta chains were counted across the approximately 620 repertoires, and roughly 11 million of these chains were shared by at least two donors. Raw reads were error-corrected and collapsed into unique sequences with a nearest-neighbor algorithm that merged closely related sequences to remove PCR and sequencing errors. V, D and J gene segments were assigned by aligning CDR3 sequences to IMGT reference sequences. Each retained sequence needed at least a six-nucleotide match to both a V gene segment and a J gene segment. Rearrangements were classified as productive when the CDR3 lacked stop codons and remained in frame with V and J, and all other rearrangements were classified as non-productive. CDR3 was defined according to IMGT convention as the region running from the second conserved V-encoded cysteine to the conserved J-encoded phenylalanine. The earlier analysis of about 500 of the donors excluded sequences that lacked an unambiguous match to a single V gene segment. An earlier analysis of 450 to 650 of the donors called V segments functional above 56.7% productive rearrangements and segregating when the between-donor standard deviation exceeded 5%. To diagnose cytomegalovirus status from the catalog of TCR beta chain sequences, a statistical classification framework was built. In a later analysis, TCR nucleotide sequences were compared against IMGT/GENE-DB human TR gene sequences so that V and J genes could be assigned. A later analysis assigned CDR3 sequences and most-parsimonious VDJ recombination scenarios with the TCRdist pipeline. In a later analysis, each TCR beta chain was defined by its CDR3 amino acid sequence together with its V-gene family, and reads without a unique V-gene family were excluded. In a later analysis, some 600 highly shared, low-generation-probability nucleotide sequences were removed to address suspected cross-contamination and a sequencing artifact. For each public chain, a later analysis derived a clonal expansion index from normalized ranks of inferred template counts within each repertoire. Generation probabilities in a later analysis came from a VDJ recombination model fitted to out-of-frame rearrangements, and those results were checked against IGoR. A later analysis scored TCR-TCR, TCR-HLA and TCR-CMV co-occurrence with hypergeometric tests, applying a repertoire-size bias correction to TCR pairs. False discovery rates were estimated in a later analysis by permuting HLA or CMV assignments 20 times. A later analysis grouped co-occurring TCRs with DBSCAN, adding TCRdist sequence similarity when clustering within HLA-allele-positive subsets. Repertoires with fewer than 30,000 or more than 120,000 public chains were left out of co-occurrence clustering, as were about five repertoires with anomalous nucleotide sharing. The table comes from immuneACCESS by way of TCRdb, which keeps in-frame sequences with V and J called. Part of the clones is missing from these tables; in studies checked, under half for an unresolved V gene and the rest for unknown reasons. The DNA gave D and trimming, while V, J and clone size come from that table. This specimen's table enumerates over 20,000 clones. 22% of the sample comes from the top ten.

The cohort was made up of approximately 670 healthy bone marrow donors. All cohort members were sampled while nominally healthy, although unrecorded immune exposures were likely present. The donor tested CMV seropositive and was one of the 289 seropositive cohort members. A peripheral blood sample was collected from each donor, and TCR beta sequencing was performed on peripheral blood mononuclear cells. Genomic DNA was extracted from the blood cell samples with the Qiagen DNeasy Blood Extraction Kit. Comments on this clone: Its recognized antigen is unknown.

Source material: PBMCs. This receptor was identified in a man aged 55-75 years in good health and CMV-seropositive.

In nucleotides, the sequence is TGTGCCAGCAGCATAAGGACAGGGCGGACTGAAGCTTTCTTT. This encodes CASSIRTGRTEAFF. Here the chain combines TRBV13 and TRBJ1-1, with 8 bases in between that match TRBD1. V is pruned by 5 bases and J by 5 bases, leaving 7 bases of the junction without a gene match. The CDR3 numbers 14 residues from cysteine through phenylalanine. The kept DNA is CDR3 alone, 42 bases in frame from the first base. From the germline V gene (reference sequence), CDR1 is PRHDT and CDR2 is FYEKMQ.